The 23 T cell receptor beta chains given below trace back to one sample, sequenced in a study of blood T cell repertoires in COVID-19. The repertoire was sequenced with immunoSEQ multiplex PCR; TCRdb's copy has only in-frame clones and lacks some. The table has 200,000 to 250,000 clones, around 90% seen once. The sample comprised peripheral blood. The receptors were sampled from a man aged 25 to 45 with COVID-19, enrolled during active disease.

This sequence joins TRBV18 and TRBJ2-1; maybe TRBD2 (5 bases). V dropped 0 bases and J dropped 12 bases, with 15 bases sitting between them. CDR1 and CDR2 from the germline V gene are KGHSH and LQKENI. This CDR3 is built from 14 residues. Here the CDR3 reads CASSPPSASSGQFF. As DNA, the CDR3 is TGTGCCAGCTCACCACCGTCGGCTAGCTCGGGGCAGTTCTTC.

This rearrangement joins TRBV5-6 to TRBJ1-2; 8 nucleotides agree with TRBD1. Germline V CDR1 and CDR2: SGHDT, YYEEEE. With 1 base clipped from V and 5 bases from J, the junction kept 10 bases outside the gene matches. CDR3 size: 16 residues. The DNA for the CDR3 is TGTGCCAGCAGCTTGTGGGCAGGGGGCGCGTTATATGGCTACACCTTC. Its protein product is CASSLWAGGALYGYTF.

The rearrangement links TRBV4-1 to TRBJ2-2, with 8 bases lining up with TRBD1. V lost 0 bases and J lost 6; bases outside the gene matches: 12. Germline loops: CDR1 MGHRA, CDR2 YSYEKL. The CDR3 runs to 18 residues. As DNA, the CDR3 is TGCGCCAGCAGCCAAGATTGGAGACAGGGGAAAAAAGCCGGGGAGCTGTTTTTT. Translation: CASSQDWRQGKKAGELFF.

V gene TRBV7-3 combines with J gene TRBJ2-3; 7 nucleotides align to TRBD1. CDR3 length equals 13 residues. The V gene's germline CDR1 is SGHTA and CDR2 FQGTGA. The V segment lost 5 bases and the J segment 4 bases; nucleotides outside the gene matches: 3. The CDR3 region is CASSLTGSDTQYF. The CDR3 DNA reads as TGTGCCAGCAGCCTGACAGGGTCAGATACGCAGTATTTT.

The rearrangement links TRBV6-5 to TRBJ1-1; D gene uncertain. This CDR3 has 12 amino acids. Germline values: CDR1 MNHEY, CDR2 SVGAGI. The V end lost 4 bases, the J end lost 7 bases, and 10 bases lay between the germline ends. The CDR3 loop is CASSSEEFEAFF. CDR3 coding DNA: TGTGCCAGCAGTTCAGAGGAATTTGAAGCTTTCTTT.

The rearrangement uses TRBV9 and TRBJ2-7, with 8 bases lining up with TRBD2. CDR3 length: 14 residues. The V gene end was trimmed by 0 bases and the J gene end by 4 bases; junction bases not matched to a gene: 3. From germline, CDR1 is SGDLS and CDR2 YYNGEE. The CDR3 bases are TGTGCCAGCAGCGTAGATCCTAGCGGGTACGAGCAGTACTTC. It specifies CASSVDPSGYEQYF.

This chain links TRBV15 with TRBJ1-2; possible D gene TRBD1, 6 bases. The V end was cut by 3 bases, the J end by 3 bases, with 11 bases between. The CDR3 loop spans 14 amino acids. CDR1 and CDR2 from the germline V gene are LNHNV and YYDKDF (reference sequence). In nucleotides, the CDR3 is TGTGCCACCAGCAGCGGGGGGGCGGACTATGGCTACACCTTC. This translates into CATSSGGADYGYTF.

J is TRBJ1-4 and V is TRBV14; D possibly corresponds to TRBD1 (5 bases). The CDR3 length is 16 residues. Germline assignment: CDR1 SGHDN and CDR2 FVKESK. Trimming left V 0 bases short and J 7 bases short, with 15 bases between. The chain's CDR3 is CASSQDREVSREKLFF. CDR3 nucleotides: TGTGCCAGCAGCCAAGACAGGGAGGTGTCGCGTGAAAAACTGTTTTTT.

This clone was seen a single time. This sequence joins TRBV11-2 and TRBJ2-6; possible D gene TRBD1, 6 bases. Germline V gives CDR1 SGHAT, CDR2 FQNNGV. V shed 3 bases and J shed 10 bases, with 13 bases lying between them. The CDR3 is made up of 14 amino acids. The CDR3 DNA is TGTGCCAGCAGCTTTATAATTCAGGGGAACGTCCTGACTTTC. It codes for CASSFIIQGNVLTF.

The genes are TRBV6-1 and TRBJ1-5; D is undetermined. This CDR3 comprises 14 residues. Germline lookup yields CDR1 MNHNS and CDR2 SASEGT. Trimming stripped 3 bases from V and 0 bases from J, with 6 bases between. The CDR3: CASSELSSNQPQHF. DNA for the CDR3: TGTGCCAGCAGTGAGCTTAGTAGCAATCAGCCCCAGCATTTT.

The chain combines TRBV9 with TRBJ1-1, with D perhaps matching TRBD1 (6 bases). With 4 bases removed from V and 1 base from J, the gap between germline ends came to 20 bases. The CDR3 totals 17 residues. CDR1 is SGDLS, CDR2 YYNGEE, per germline. The CDR3, as DNA: TGTGCCAGCAGCCCCCTACAGGGTGCCTTTAAGAACACTGAAGCTTTCTTT. It encodes CASSPLQGAFKNTEAFF.

The count of this clone is one. The chain carries TRBV11-2 and TRBJ2-1, with 14 positions matching TRBD2. The CDR3 length is 16 residues. The V segment lost 5 bases and the J segment 9 bases; nucleotides outside the gene matches: 9. Germline-derived CDR1 and CDR2 are SGHAT and FQNNGV. This chain's CDR3 is CASSAGTSGSVGEQFF. As DNA, the CDR3 is TGTGCCAGCAGCGCCGGGACTAGCGGGAGCGTGGGTGAGCAGTTCTTC.

The J gene is TRBJ1-5, the V gene TRBV19; 7 positions match TRBD1. The CDR3 spans 12 residues. Germline trimming cut 4 bases from V and 15 bases from J; bases unmatched to any gene: 9. CDR1 and CDR2 (germline): LNHDA, SQIVND (reference sequence). CDR3 sequence: CASSTLGQSVHF. The CDR3 nucleotides are TGTGCCAGTAGTACCTTGGGACAGTCTGTGCATTTT.

The chain combines TRBV27 with TRBJ1-2, with TRBD1 matching 9 bases. The CDR3 has 14 residues. Germline CDR1 MNHEY, CDR2 SMNVEV (reference sequence). With V trimmed by 4 bases and J by 5 bases, 5 bases remained unmatched. The CDR3 loop is CASSSRTGAYGYTF. CDR3 DNA: TGTGCCAGCAGTTCTCGGACAGGGGCATATGGCTACACCTTC.

This chain joins TRBV5-1 and TRBJ1-6, with 9 bases aligning to TRBD1. This CDR3 is built from 15 residues. Looked up from germline, CDR1 is SGHRS and CDR2 is YFSETQ. Unmatched junction bases numbered 7, after V lost 4 bases and J lost 8 bases. As DNA, the CDR3 is TGCGCCAGCAGCACCGGGACAGGGCTGGATTCACCCCTCCACTTT. Translated, it gives CASSTGTGLDSPLHF.

The chain recombines TRBV4-2 with TRBJ1-5; TRBD1 is a possible D gene (6 bases). Germline CDR1 is LGHNA and CDR2 is YNFKEQ. Trimming pared 4 bases from V and 2 bases from J, leaving 12 bases between. The CDR3 sequence is 15 residues long. The CDR3 DNA sequence: TGTGCCAGCAGCCCGACGCCAGGGGGCAATCAGCCCCAGCATTTT. It translates to CASSPTPGGNQPQHF.

This sequence joins TRBV19 and TRBJ1-2; a weak D match, TRBD1 (6 bases). V lost 7 bases to trimming and J lost 4 bases, with 10 bases between them. Germline CDR1 and CDR2: LNHDA and SQIVND (reference sequence). The CDR3 spans 12 residues. Here the CDR3 reads CASTDRPYGYTF. The DNA for the CDR3 is TGTGCCAGTACCGACAGGCCCTATGGCTACACCTTC.

This chain links TRBV2 with TRBJ2-7; 7 bases line up with TRBD2. This CDR3 contains 15 residues. The trim removed 3 bases at V and 7 bases at J, leaving 12 bases unmatched. From germline, CDR1 is SNHLY and CDR2 FYNNEI. The CDR3 region is CASSEIGRAGREQYF. As DNA, the CDR3 is TGTGCCAGCAGTGAGATTGGGAGGGCGGGTAGAGAGCAGTACTTC.

The chain joins TRBV14 to TRBJ2-2; TRBD1 matches 7 bases. Germline V gene sequence: CDR1 SGHDN, CDR2 FVKESK. The V gene end was trimmed by 4 bases and the J gene end by 1 base; junction bases not matched to a gene: 0. The CDR3 spans 14 residues. CDR3 sequence: CASSRDRNTGELFF. DNA for the CDR3: TGTGCCAGCAGCCGGGACAGGAACACCGGGGAGCTGTTTTTT.

The chain recombines TRBV12-3 or TRBV12-4 with TRBJ1-1; D is unclear. Trimming removed 8 bases at V and 1 base at J, with 5 bases between. This CDR3 comprises 11 residues. Written as DNA, the CDR3 is TGTGCCAGCGGGAGGAACACTGAAGCTTTCTTT. It codes for CASGRNTEAFF.

The chain uses TRBV5-1 and TRBJ2-1, with 7 positions matching TRBD1. Germline V gene sequence: CDR1 SGHRS, CDR2 YFSETQ. The CDR3 runs 15 residues. With V trimmed by 3 bases and J by 2 bases, 5 bases remained unmatched. For the CDR3, the DNA is TGCGCCAGCAGCTCGGGACAGCTAACCTACAATGAGCAGTTCTTC. Its protein is CASSSGQLTYNEQFF.

This clone was detected only once. V and J are TRBV6-5 and TRBJ2-2, with TRBD2 identical over 8 bases. Germline-derived CDR1 and CDR2 are MNHEY and SVGAGI. V was clipped by 6 bases and J by 7 bases; unmatched bases: 7. The length of the CDR3 is 14 residues. The CDR3, as DNA: TGTGCCAGCAGGCCGGGGGGGCAAGGCGGGGAGCTGTTTTTT. The encoded protein is CASRPGGQGGELFF.

The chain links TRBV6-5 to TRBJ1-5, with D possibly TRBD1 on 6 matching bases. V gave up 6 bases and J gave up 6 bases, with 18 bases separating them. The CDR3 contains 15 residues. Germline assignment: CDR1 MNHEY and CDR2 SVGAGI. The CDR3 here is CASRSLGGGGQPQHF. The DNA of the CDR3 is TGTGCCAGCAGATCACTCGGGGGGGGCGGTCAGCCCCAGCATTTT.